The sequence of this TCR beta chain was determined in a study of cytomegalovirus exposure and HLA in healthy donors. Study-level points and caveats: It was likely that a cluster of highly shared sequence variants was a sequencing artifact.

The PCR ran on 60 Vbeta and 13 Jbeta primers. Profiled with immunoSEQ multiplex PCR; TCRdb holds only in-frame clones, not every one. The table includes around 87,000 clones, 81% detected once. V shed 5 bases and J shed 2 bases, with 12 bases lying between them. Germline CDR1 and CDR2: SEHNR and FQNEAQ (reference sequence). This CDR3 has 14 amino acids. This clone was counted a few times. Its specificity is not known. Sequenced: PBMCs. This clonotype was obtained from a girl aged 2 to 10 in good health and CMV-seropositive. The chain has TRBV7-9 and TRBJ1-1; D ambiguous. This CDR3 is CASSTTSGNTEAFF. The CDR3, as DNA: TGTGCCAGCAGCACGACCTCAGGAAACACTGAAGCTTTCTTT.